The TCR beta chain under discussion was sequenced for a study of blood T cell repertoires in COVID-19. Turning to the study itself: Sources were T cells, B-cell-depleted T cells, or PBMCs; the material itself was cDNA or gDNA.

Enrollment of patients from Seattle took place during active infection, with longitudinal follow-up. V lost 0 bases to trimming and J lost 5 bases; unmatched junction nucleotides: 10. Germline CDR1 SGHTA, CDR2 FQGNSA. The CDR3 runs to 18 residues. Data came from immunoSEQ multiplex PCR; TCRdb stores just in-frame clones and leaves some out. The data contain fewer than 250,000 clones, under 90% of them seen just once; the ten biggest clones take up about 10%. The V gene is TRBV7-2, the J gene TRBJ2-5, with 12 bases aligning to TRBD2. The receptor's source is a woman aged 80 or over with COVID-19, enrolled during active disease. Sequenced: peripheral blood. In nucleotides, the CDR3 is TGTGCCAGCAGCTTAGCGGTCGCTAGCGGGGGGGCCTCGGAGACCCAGTACTTC. Encoded protein: CASSLAVASGGASETQYF.